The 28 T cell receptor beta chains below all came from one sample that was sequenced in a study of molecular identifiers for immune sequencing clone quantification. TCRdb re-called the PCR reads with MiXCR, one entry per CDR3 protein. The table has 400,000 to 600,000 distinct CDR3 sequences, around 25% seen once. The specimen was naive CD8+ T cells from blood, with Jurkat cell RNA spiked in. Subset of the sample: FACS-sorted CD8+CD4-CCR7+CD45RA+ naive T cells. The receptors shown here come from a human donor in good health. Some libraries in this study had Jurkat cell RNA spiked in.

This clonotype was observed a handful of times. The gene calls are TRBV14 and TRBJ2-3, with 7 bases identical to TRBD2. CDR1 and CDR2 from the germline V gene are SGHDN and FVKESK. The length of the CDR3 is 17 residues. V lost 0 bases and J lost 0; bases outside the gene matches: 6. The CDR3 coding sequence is TGTGCCAGCAGCCAAGATCCGGGGGGTCCGAGCACAGATACGCAGTATTTT. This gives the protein CASSQDPGGPSTDTQYF.

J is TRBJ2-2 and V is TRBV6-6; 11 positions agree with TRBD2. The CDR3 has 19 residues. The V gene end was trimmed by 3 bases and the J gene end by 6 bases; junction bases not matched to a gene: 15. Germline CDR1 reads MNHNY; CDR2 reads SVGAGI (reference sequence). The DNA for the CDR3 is TGTGCCAGCAGTTATCTTCGTGGGACTAGCGGCATCGAACCCGGGGAGCTGTTTTTT. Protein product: CASSYLRGTSGIEPGELFF.

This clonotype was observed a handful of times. In nucleotides, the CDR3 is TGTGCCAGCAGTGAAACCTGGGCTAGCGGGGGAAAGCCAGATACGCAGTATTTT. This gives the protein CASSETWASGGKPDTQYF. The rearrangement uses TRBV2 and TRBJ2-3; 10 bases are a match to TRBD2. The CDR3 consists of 18 residues. Looked up from germline, CDR1 is SNHLY and CDR2 is FYNNEI. V lost 2 bases, J lost 4 bases, and 12 bases stayed unmatched.

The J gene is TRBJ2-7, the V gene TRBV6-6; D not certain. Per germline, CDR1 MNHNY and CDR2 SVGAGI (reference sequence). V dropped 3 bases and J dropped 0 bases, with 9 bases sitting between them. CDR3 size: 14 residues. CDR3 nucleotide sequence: TGTGCCAGCAGTTATTTTGTGAGCTCCTACGAGCAGTACTTC. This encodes CASSYFVSSYEQYF.

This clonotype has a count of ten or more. CDR3 sequence: CASSSTYPPPIAGVGETQYF. The CDR3 region has the DNA TGTGCCAGCAGTTCCACCTACCCCCCTCCAATAGCGGGAGTAGGAGAGACCCAGTACTTC. The chain couples TRBV28 to TRBJ2-5, with 9 bases aligning to TRBD2. This CDR3 comprises 20 residues. V dropped 4 bases and J dropped 4; count of bases not matched to a gene: 22. Germline values: CDR1 MDHEN, CDR2 SYDVKM.

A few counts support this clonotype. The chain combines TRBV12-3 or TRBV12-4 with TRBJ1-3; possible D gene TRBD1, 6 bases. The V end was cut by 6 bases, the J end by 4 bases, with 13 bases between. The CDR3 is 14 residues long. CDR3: CASSHRVFGNTIYF. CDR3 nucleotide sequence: TGTGCCAGCAGCCACAGGGTCTTCGGAAACACCATATATTTT.

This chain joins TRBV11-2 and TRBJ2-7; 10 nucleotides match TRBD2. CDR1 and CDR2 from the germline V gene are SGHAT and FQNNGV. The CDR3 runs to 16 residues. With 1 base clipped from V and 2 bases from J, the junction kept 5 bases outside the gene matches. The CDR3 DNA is TGTGCCAGCAGCTTAGTGCTAGCGGGGGTAACCTACGAGCAGTACTTC. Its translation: CASSLVLAGVTYEQYF.

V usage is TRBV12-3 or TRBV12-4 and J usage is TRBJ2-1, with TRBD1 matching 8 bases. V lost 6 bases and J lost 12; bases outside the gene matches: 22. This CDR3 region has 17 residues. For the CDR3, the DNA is TGTGCCAGCAGGCAACACCCCCAAGACAGGGGTAAGGATGGGCAGTTCTTC. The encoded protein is CASRQHPQDRGKDGQFF.

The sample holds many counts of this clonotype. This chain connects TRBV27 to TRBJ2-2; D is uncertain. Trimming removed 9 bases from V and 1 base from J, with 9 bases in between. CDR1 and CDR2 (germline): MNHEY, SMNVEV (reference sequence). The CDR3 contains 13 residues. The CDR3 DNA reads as TGTGCCAGTTCTATTATGAACACCGGGGAGCTGTTTTTT. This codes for CASSIMNTGELFF.

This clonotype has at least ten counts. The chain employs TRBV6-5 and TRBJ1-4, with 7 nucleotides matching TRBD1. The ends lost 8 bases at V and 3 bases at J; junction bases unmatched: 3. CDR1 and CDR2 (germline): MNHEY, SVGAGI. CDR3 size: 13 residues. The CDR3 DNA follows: TGTGCCAGCTGGACAGGTTCTAATGAAAAACTGTTTTTT. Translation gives CASWTGSNEKLFF.

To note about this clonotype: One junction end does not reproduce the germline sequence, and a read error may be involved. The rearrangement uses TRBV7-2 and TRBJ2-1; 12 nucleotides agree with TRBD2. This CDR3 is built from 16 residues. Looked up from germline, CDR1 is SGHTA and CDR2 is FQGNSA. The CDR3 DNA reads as TGTGCCGGCAGCCGCCTGACTAGCGGGGGAGACAATGAGCAGTTCTTC. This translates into CAGSRLTSGGDNEQFF.

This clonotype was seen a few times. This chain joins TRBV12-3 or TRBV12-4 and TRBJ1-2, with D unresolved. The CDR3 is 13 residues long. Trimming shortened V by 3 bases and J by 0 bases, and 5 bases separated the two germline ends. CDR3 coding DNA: TGTGCCAGCAGTTTTGTCACTAACTATGGCTACACCTTC. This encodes CASSFVTNYGYTF.

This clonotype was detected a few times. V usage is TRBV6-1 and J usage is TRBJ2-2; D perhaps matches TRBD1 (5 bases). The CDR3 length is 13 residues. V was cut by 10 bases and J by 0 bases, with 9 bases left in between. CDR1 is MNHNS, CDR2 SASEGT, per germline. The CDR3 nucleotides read TGTGCCACCGCCAGGGCGAACACCGGGGAGCTGTTTTTT. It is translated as CATARANTGELFF.

For the CDR3, the DNA is TGTGCCAGCAGCTTAATGGGACAGGGAGACACTGAAGCTTTCTTT. This sequence encodes CASSLMGQGDTEAFF. The V gene is TRBV7-9, the J gene TRBJ1-1; 9 positions match TRBD1. V lost 2 bases to trimming and J lost 3 bases; unmatched junction nucleotides: 4. The CDR3 is 15 amino acids. Looked up from germline, CDR1 is SEHNR and CDR2 is FQNEAQ (reference sequence).

The CDR3 region is CASSTGGNEQYF. CDR3 in DNA: TGTGCCAGTAGCACAGGGGGAAACGAGCAGTACTTC. This chain uses TRBV19 with TRBJ2-7; the match to TRBD1 covers 8 bases. V lost 6 bases, J lost 5 bases, and 3 bases stayed unmatched. CDR1 is LNHDA, CDR2 SQIVND, per germline (reference sequence). The CDR3 totals 12 residues. The variable domain in full, completed from reference TRBV19 and TRBJ2-7, reads DGGITQSPKYLFRKEGQNVTLSCEQNLNHDAMYWYRQDPGQGLRLIYYSQIVNDFQKGDIAEGYSVSREKKESFPLTVTSAQKNPTAFYLCASSTGGNEQYFGPGTRLTVT.

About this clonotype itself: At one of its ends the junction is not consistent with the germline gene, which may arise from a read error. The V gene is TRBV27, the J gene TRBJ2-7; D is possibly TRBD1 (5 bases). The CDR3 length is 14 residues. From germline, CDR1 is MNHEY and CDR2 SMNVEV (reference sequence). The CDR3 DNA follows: TGTGCCAGCAGTTTAGCCCGGCAGGGTCGCGAGCAGTGCTTC. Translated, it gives CASSLARQGREQCF.

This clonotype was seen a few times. Here the CDR3 DNA reads TGTGCCAGTAGTATTACTAGCGGGGTAGGGGATACGCAGTATTTT. Translating gives CASSITSGVGDTQYF. The genes are TRBV19 and TRBJ2-3; TRBD2 aligns across 10 bases. The CDR3 is made up of 15 amino acids. The germline V gene encodes CDR1 LNHDA and CDR2 SQIVND (reference sequence). J was trimmed by 6 bases and V by 3 bases; bases with no gene match: 6. Drawing the rest from reference TRBV19 and TRBJ2-3, the complete variable domain is DGGITQSPKYLFRKEGQNVTLSCEQNLNHDAMYWYRQDPGQGLRLIYYSQIVNDFQKGDIAEGYSVSREKKESFPLTVTSAQKNPTAFYLCASSITSGVGDTQYFGPGTRLTVL.

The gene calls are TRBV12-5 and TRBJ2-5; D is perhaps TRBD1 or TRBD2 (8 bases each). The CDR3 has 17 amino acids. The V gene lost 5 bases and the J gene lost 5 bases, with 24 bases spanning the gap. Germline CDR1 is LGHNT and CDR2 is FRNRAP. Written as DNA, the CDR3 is TGTGCTAGTGGTGGACAGGGTCGAGCGGGGGTTTGGGAGACCCAGTACTTC. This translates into CASGGQGRAGVWETQYF.

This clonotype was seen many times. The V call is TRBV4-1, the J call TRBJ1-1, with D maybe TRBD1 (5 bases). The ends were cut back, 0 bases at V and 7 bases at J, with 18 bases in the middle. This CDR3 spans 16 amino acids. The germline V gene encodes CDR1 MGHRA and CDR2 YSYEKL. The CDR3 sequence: CASSQDRLGALGEAFF. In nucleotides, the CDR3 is TGCGCCAGCAGCCAAGATCGATTAGGGGCTTTGGGTGAAGCTTTCTTT.

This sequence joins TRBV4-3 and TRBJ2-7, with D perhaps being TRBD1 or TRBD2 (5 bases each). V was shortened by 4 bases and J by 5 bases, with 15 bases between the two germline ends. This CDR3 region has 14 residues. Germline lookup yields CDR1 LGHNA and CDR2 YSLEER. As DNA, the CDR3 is TGCGCCAGCAGCCTGGGGGACGGGAAGAACGAGCAGTACTTC. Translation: CASSLGDGKNEQYF.

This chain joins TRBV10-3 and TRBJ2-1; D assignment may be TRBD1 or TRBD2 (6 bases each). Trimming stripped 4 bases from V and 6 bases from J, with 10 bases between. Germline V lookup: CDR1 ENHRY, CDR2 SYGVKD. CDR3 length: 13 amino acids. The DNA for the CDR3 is TGTGCCATCAGTGGGGGGGCTAGCAATGAGCAGTTCTTC. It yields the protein CAISGGASNEQFF.

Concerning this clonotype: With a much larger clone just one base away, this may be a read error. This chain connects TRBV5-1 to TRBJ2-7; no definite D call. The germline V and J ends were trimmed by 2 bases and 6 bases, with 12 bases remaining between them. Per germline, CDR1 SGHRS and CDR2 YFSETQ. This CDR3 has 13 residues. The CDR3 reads CASSFGRSLEQYF. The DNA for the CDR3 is TGCGCCAGCAGCTTCGGACGAAGTCTCGAGCAGTACTTC. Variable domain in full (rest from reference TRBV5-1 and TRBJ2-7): KAGVTQTPRYLIKTRGQQVTLSCSPISGHRSVSWYQQTPGQGLQFLFEYFSETQRNKGNFPGRFSGRQFSNSRSEMNVSTLELGDSALYLCASSFGRSLEQYFGPGTRLTVT.

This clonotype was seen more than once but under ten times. The DNA of the CDR3 is TGTGCCAGCAGTCCAGCGGACAGAATCCATAATTCACCCCTCCACTTT. It is translated as CASSPADRIHNSPLHF. This chain links TRBV11-2 with TRBJ1-6, with TRBD1 as a possible D gene (6 bases). Germline lookup yields CDR1 SGHAT and CDR2 FQNNGV. V was trimmed by 6 bases and J by 5 bases, leaving 17 bases between them. This CDR3 is built from 16 residues.

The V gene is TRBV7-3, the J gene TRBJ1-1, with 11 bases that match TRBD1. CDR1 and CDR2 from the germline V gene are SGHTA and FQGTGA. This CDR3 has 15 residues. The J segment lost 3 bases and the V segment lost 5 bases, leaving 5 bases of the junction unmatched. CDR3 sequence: CASSGQGAGYTEAFF. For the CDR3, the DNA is TGTGCCAGCAGCGGACAGGGGGCTGGCTACACTGAAGCTTTCTTT.

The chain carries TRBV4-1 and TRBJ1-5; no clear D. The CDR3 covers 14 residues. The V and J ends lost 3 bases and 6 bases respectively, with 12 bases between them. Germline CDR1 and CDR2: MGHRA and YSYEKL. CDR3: CASSHRDRGQPQHF. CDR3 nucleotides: TGCGCCAGCAGCCACCGAGACCGGGGTCAGCCCCAGCATTTT.

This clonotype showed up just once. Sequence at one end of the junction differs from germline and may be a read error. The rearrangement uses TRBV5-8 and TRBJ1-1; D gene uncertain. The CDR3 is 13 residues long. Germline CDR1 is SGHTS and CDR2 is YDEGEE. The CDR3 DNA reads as TGTGCCAGCAGCTTGGGCGGAAACACTGTAGCTTTCTTT. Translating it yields CASSLGGNTVAFF.

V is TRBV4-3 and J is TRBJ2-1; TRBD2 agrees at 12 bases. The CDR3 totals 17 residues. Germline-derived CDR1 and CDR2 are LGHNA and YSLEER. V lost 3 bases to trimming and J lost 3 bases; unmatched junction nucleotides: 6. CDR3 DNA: TGCGCCAGCAGCCAGATGCTAGCGGGAGGGAGCTACAATGAGCAGTTCTTC. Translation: CASSQMLAGGSYNEQFF.

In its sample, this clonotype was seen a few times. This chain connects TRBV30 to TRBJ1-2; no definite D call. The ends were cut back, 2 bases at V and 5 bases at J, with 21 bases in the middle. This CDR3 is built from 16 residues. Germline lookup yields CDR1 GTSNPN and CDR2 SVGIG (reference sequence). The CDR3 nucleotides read TGTGCCTGGAGTTCCAACCGACATCCAGACCAGTATGGCTACACCTTC. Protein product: CAWSSNRHPDQYGYTF.